The 12 T cell receptor beta chains below come from one sample, sequenced in a study of cytomegalovirus exposure and HLA in healthy donors. The PCR ran on 60 Vbeta and 13 Jbeta primers. Sequencing used immunoSEQ multiplex PCR; TCRdb keeps in-frame clones, though not all of them. Of 130,000 or so clones in the sample, around 82% were seen once. Sequencing input: PBMCs. The receptors here all came from a man in his fifties or sixties in good health and CMV-seronegative.

This chain joins TRBV5-8 and TRBJ1-3, with 7 bases that match TRBD1. The germline gives CDR1 SGHTS, CDR2 YDEGEE. V shed 4 bases and J 0 bases; nucleotides not matched to a gene: 4. This CDR3 comprises 15 residues. The CDR3 is CASSMDRHSGNTIYF. For the CDR3, the DNA is TGTGCCAGCAGCATGGACAGGCACTCTGGAAACACCATATATTTT.

The chain joins TRBV2 to TRBJ2-2, with 8 nucleotides matching TRBD1. The CDR3 loop spans 15 amino acids. The V and J ends lost 3 bases and 6 bases, in that order; junction bases with no gene match: 6. Germline assignment: CDR1 SNHLY and CDR2 FYNNEI. The CDR3 protein is CASSDVKGQAGELFF. In DNA form, the CDR3 reads TGTGCCAGCAGTGATGTCAAGGGACAGGCCGGGGAGCTGTTTTTT.

The CDR3 protein is CASSGVAGASYNEQFF. For the CDR3, the DNA is TGTGCCAGCAGTGGGGTGGCAGGGGCGTCCTACAATGAGCAGTTCTTC. The V and J genes are TRBV2 and TRBJ2-1, with a possible D match to TRBD1 (6 bases). The germline V and J ends were trimmed by 4 bases and 1 base, with 14 bases remaining between them. Germline V lookup: CDR1 SNHLY, CDR2 FYNNEI. The length of the CDR3 is 16 residues.

The J gene is TRBJ1-4, the V gene TRBV30; TRBD1 agrees at 7 bases. V was pared by 7 bases and J by 2 bases, with 7 bases of the junction left unmatched. Looked up from germline, CDR1 is GTSNPN and CDR2 is SVGIG (reference sequence). The CDR3 sequence is 14 residues long. CDR3 nucleotides: TGTGCCTCCGACAGGGCCGGGACTAATGAAAAACTGTTTTTT. It translates to CASDRAGTNEKLFF. Full variable domain (rest looked up from reference TRBV30 and TRBJ1-4): SQTIHQWPATLVQPVGSPLSLECTVEGTSNPNLYWYRQAAGRGLQLLFYSVGIGQISSEVPQNLSASRPQDRQFILSSKKLLLSDSGFYLCASDRAGTNEKLFFGSGTQLSVL.

This clone has a single count. V usage is TRBV5-5 and J usage is TRBJ2-7; 11 bases fit TRBD2. The CDR3 consists of 18 residues. Trimming at V came to 5 bases and at J to 10 bases, leaving 23 bases not matched to a gene. Germline V CDR1 and CDR2: SGHKS, YYEKEE (reference sequence). CDR3 nucleotide sequence: TGTGCCAGCAGTCTTCCTACTAGCGGGAGCGCCTCGAGTTCTGAACAGTACTTC. Its protein is CASSLPTSGSASSSEQYF. The entire variable domain, with the rest obtained from reference TRBV5-5 and TRBJ2-7, is as follows: DAGVTQSPTHLIKTRGQQVTLRCSPISGHKSVSWYQQVLGQGPQFIFQYYEKEERGRGNFPDRFSARQFPNYSSELNVNALLLGDSALYLCASSLPTSGSASSSEQYFGPGTRLTVT.

V and J are TRBV15 and TRBJ2-1; the D gene is possibly TRBD2 (5 bases). From germline, CDR1 is LNHNV and CDR2 YYDKDF (reference sequence). The CDR3 has 18 amino acids. With 5 bases removed from V and 0 bases from J, the gap between germline ends came to 20 bases. This chain's CDR3 is CATSSFGLLADSYNEQFF. CDR3 bases: TGTGCCACCAGCTCCTTCGGGCTTCTAGCAGACTCCTACAATGAGCAGTTCTTC.

The chain recombines TRBV29-1 with TRBJ2-1; 13 bases agree with TRBD2. This CDR3 is built from 20 residues. Germline CDR1 is SQVTM and CDR2 is ANQGSEA. After removal of 2 bases from V and 2 bases from J, the junction contained 15 bases not matched to a gene. The CDR3 loop reads CSVEPEGTGGLAGPYNEQFF. As DNA, the CDR3 is TGCAGCGTTGAACCGGAGGGGACAGGGGGACTAGCGGGGCCCTACAATGAGCAGTTCTTC.

CDR3 nucleotides: TGCGCCAGCAGCTCAGGGTCATCGGGGGCCAACGTCCTGACTTTC. Translating gives CASSSGSSGANVLTF. The chain combines TRBV5-1 with TRBJ2-6, with D perhaps matching TRBD1 (5 bases). V was shortened by 3 bases and J by 4 bases, with 11 bases between the two germline ends. In germline, CDR1 is SGHRS, CDR2 YFSETQ. The CDR3 covers 15 residues.

The V gene is TRBV11-2, the J gene TRBJ1-1; 8 bases align to TRBD1. CDR1 SGHAT and CDR2 FQNNGV come from the germline V gene. This CDR3 is built from 15 residues. The trim removed 6 bases at V and 3 bases at J, leaving 9 bases unmatched. The CDR3 nucleotides are TGTGCCAGCAGATCGGACAGGGTTGCGTACACTGAAGCTTTCTTT. Translated, it gives CASRSDRVAYTEAFF.

The chain carries TRBV2 and TRBJ1-4, with 7 nucleotides matching TRBD1. The CDR3 totals 20 residues. The germline CDR1 and CDR2 sequences are SNHLY and FYNNEI. V was clipped by 3 bases and J by 12 bases; unmatched bases: 28. Written as DNA, the CDR3 is TGTGCCAGCAGTGAGAATAGGGGACAGTTACTTAAGTTAGTCCCACTGGAACTGTTTTTT. This codes for CASSENRGQLLKLVPLELFF.

This clone was seen just once. This chain's CDR3 is CASSAGEGNQPQHF. The CDR3 bases are TGTGCCAGCAGTGCAGGGGAAGGGAATCAGCCCCAGCATTTT. This chain joins TRBV2 and TRBJ1-5; perhaps TRBD1 as D (6 bases). V dropped 4 bases and J dropped 4 bases, with 11 bases sitting between them. The CDR3 covers 14 residues. Germline V gene data show CDR1 as SNHLY and CDR2 as FYNNEI. The full variable domain, its missing parts supplied by reference TRBV2 and TRBJ1-5, is EPEVTQTPSHQVTQMGQEVILRCVPISNHLYFYWYRQILGQKVEFLVSFYNNEISEKSEIFDDQFSVERPDGSNFTLKIRSTKLEDSAMYFCASSAGEGNQPQHFGDGTRLSIL.

The chain has TRBV6-1 and TRBJ1-4; 8 positions agree with TRBD1. This CDR3 region has 15 residues. V gave up 4 bases and J gave up 5 bases; unmatched junction bases: 6. The germline CDR1 and CDR2 sequences are MNHNS and SASEGT. Written as DNA, the CDR3 is TGTGCCAGCAGTGCTAAAGGGACAGGCAATGAAAAACTGTTTTTT. Translated, it gives CASSAKGTGNEKLFF.